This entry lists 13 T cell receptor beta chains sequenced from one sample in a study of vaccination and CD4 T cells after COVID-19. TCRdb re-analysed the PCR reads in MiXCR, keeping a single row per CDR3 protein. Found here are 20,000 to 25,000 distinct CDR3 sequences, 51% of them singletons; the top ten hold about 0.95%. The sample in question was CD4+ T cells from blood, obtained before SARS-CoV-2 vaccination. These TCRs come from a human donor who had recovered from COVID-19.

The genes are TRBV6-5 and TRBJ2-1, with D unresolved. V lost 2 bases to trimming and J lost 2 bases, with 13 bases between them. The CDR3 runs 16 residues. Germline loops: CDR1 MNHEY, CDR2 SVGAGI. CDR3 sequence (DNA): TGTGCCAGCAGTTACAGTTGGAGCCAGCCCTACAATGAGCAGTTCTTC. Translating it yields CASSYSWSQPYNEQFF.

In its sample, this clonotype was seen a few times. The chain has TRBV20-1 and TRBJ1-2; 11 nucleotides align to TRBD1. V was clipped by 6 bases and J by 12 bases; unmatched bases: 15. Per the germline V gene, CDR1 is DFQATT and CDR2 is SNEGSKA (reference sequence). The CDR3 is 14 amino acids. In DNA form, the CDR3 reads TGCAGTGCCTTGGGACAGGGGGACTATATGGCTAACACCTTC. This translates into CSALGQGDYMANTF.

The CDR3 is CASSFGISDTQYF. The DNA for the CDR3 is TGTGCCAGCAGCTTCGGGATCTCAGATACGCAGTATTTT. The chain employs TRBV7-8 and TRBJ2-3; maybe TRBD2 (5 bases). This CDR3 is built from 13 residues. Germline CDR1 is SGHVS and CDR2 is FQNEAQ. Between the trimmed V and J ends, which lost 3 bases and 4 bases, there was a span of 8 bases.

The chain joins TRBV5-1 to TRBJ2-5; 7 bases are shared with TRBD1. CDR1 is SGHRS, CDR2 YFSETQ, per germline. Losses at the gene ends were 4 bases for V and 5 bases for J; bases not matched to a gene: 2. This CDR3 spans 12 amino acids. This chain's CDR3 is CASSPGGETQYF. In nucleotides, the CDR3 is TGCGCCAGCAGCCCAGGGGGTGAGACCCAGTACTTC.

The CDR3 loop is CASGSGSGRVDEQFF. The CDR3 nucleotides read TGTGCCAGCGGATCCGGTAGCGGGAGGGTGGATGAGCAGTTCTTC. The J gene is TRBJ2-1, the V gene TRBV7-2, with 11 positions matching TRBD2. CDR1 and CDR2 (germline): SGHTA, FQGNSA. V dropped 8 bases and J dropped 8; count of bases not matched to a gene: 11. This CDR3 is built from 15 residues. Full variable domain (outside the CDR3, taken from reference TRBV7-2 and TRBJ2-1): GAGVSQSPSNKVTEKGKDVELRCDPISGHTALYWYRQSLGQGLEFLIYFQGNSAPDKSGLPSDRFSAERTGGSVSTLTIQRTQQEDSAVYLCASGSGSGRVDEQFFGPGTRLTVL.

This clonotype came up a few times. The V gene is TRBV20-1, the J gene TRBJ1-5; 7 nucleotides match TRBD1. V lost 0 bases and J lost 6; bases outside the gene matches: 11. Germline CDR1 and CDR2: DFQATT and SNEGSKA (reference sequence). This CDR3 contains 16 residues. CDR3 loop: CSARDIGHRGGQPQHF. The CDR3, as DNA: TGCAGTGCTAGAGATATAGGACACAGGGGTGGTCAGCCCCAGCATTTT.

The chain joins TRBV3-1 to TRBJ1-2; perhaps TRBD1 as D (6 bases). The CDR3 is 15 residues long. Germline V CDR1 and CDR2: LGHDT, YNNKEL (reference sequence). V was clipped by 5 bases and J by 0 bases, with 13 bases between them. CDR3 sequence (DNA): TGTGCCAGCAGCTCACGTGGACAGACTAACTATGGCTACACCTTC. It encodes CASSSRGQTNYGYTF.

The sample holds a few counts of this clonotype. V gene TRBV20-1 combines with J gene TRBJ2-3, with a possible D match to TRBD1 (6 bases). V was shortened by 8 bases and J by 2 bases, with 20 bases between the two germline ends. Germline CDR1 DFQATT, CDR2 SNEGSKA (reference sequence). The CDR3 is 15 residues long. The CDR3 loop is CSTPPGHSTTDTQYF. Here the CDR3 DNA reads TGCAGTACCCCCCCGGGACATTCGACCACAGATACGCAGTATTTT.

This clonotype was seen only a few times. Here the CDR3 DNA reads TGTGCCAGCAGTCCGCAGGGGGCAATGAACACTGAAGCTTTCTTT. Its translation: CASSPQGAMNTEAFF. J is TRBJ1-1 and V is TRBV28; 8 bases map to TRBD1. Germline loops: CDR1 MDHEN, CDR2 SYDVKM. The CDR3 loop spans 15 amino acids. V lost 5 bases to trimming and J lost 0 bases; unmatched junction nucleotides: 5.

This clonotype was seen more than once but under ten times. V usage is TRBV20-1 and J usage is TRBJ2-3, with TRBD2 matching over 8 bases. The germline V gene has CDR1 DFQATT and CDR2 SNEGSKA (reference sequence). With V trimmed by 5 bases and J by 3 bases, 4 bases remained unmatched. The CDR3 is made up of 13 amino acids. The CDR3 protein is CSAYSGRTDTQYF. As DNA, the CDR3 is TGCAGTGCTTACAGCGGGAGAACAGATACGCAGTATTTT.

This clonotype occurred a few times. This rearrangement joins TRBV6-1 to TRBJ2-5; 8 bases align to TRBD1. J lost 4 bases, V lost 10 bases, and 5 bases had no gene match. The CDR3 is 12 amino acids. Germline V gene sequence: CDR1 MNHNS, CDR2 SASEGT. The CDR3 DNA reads TGTGCCACCTCAGACAGGGGAGAGACCCAGTACTTC. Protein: CATSDRGETQYF.

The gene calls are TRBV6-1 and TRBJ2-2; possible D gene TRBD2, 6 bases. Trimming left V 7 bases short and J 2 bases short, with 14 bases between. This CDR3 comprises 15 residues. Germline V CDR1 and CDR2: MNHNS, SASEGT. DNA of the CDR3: TGTGCCAGCAAGAGGACTACACTCAACACCGGGGAGCTGTTTTTT. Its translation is CASKRTTLNTGELFF.

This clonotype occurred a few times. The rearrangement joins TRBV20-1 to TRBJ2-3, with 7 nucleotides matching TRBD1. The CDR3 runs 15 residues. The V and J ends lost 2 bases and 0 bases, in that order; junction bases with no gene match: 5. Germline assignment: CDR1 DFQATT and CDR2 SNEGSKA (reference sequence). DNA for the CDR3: TGCAGTGCTAGAAGGGGACAGACTAGCACAGATACGCAGTATTTT. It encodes CSARRGQTSTDTQYF.